These 10 T cell receptor beta chains were sequenced from one sample in a study of spatial heterogeneity in lung cancer. Time point of the sample: sample taken at primary tumor resection. Using its own MiXCR run on the 5' RACE reads, TCRdb lists one record per CDR3 protein. Of fewer than 45,000 distinct CDR3 sequences listed, more than 7% are singletons. The sequencing here drew on PBMCs, taken at surgery. The receptors come from a female donor with early-stage non-small cell lung cancer.

There are many counts of this clonotype. The genes are TRBV6-6 and TRBJ2-1; 9 bases match TRBD2. The V segment lost 5 bases and the J segment 4 bases; nucleotides outside the gene matches: 12. This CDR3 spans 17 amino acids. Germline V gene lookup returns CDR1 MNHNY and CDR2 SVGAGI (reference sequence). In nucleotides, the CDR3 is TGTGCCAGCAGTCCTCAGCTAGCGGGAAGTAATTACAATGAGCAGTTCTTC. It specifies CASSPQLAGSNYNEQFF.

This clonotype was seen repeatedly, ten times or more. The genes are TRBV18 and TRBJ2-3; D may be TRBD2 (5 bases). The CDR3 is 17 amino acids. Germline assignment: CDR1 KGHSH and CDR2 LQKENI. Deletions cut 3 bases from V and 0 bases from J, with 16 bases between. CDR3 in amino acids: CASSPPRGAPSTDTQYF. CDR3 DNA sequence: TGTGCCAGCTCACCTCCCCGGGGAGCTCCTAGCACAGATACGCAGTATTTT.

This clonotype has only a few counts. The V call is TRBV14, the J call TRBJ2-1, with no clear D. Germline assignment: CDR1 SGHDN and CDR2 FVKESK. This CDR3 spans 16 amino acids. V lost 4 bases, J lost 0 bases, and 13 bases lay in between. The chain's CDR3 is CASSLWTASSYNEQFF. CDR3 sequence (DNA): TGTGCCAGCAGCCTATGGACCGCCAGCTCCTACAATGAGCAGTTCTTC.

This clonotype was detected ten times or more. The gene calls are TRBV27 and TRBJ2-3; 12 positions agree with TRBD2. CDR1 is MNHEY and CDR2 is SMNVEV in the germline V gene (reference sequence). The CDR3 length is 16 residues. The V and J ends lost 5 bases and 0 bases, in that order; junction bases with no gene match: 3. CDR3 nucleotides: TGTGCCAGCAGTACACTAGCGGGGGGAAGCACAGATACGCAGTATTTT. This gives the protein CASSTLAGGSTDTQYF.

This rearrangement joins TRBV4-3 to TRBJ2-7, with D perhaps matching TRBD2 (6 bases). Germline CDR1 is LGHNA and CDR2 is YSLEER. V was clipped by 0 bases and J by 2 bases, with 17 bases between them. This CDR3 comprises 17 residues. CDR3 sequence reads: CASSQDWDSGYTYEQYF. The CDR3 DNA is TGCGCCAGCAGCCAAGATTGGGATAGCGGTTATACCTACGAGCAGTACTTC.

To note about this clonotype: A much larger clone is a single base away; this may be a read error. V is TRBV6-2 or TRBV6-3 and J is TRBJ2-3; D remains unclear. The germline gives CDR1 MNHEY, CDR2 SVGEGT. Between the trimmed V and J ends, which lost 2 bases and 8 bases, there was a span of 17 bases. The CDR3 is made up of 15 amino acids. DNA for the CDR3: TGTGCCAGCAGTTACCCGCCTCCAAGGCCAGGTACGCAGTATTTT. Protein product: CASSYPPPRPGTQYF.

This chain uses TRBV2 with TRBJ2-7; a possible D gene is TRBD1 (6 bases). Trimming pared 6 bases from V and 1 base from J, leaving 19 bases between. Germline V gene lookup returns CDR1 SNHLY and CDR2 FYNNEI. This CDR3 is built from 16 residues. The CDR3 region has the DNA TGTGCCAGCAGCGGATCACAGGGAAGGGTTTCCTACGAGCAGTACTTC. This encodes CASSGSQGRVSYEQYF.

The table lists this clonotype with many counts. The chain combines TRBV7-8 with TRBJ2-3, with D tentatively TRBD1 or TRBD2 (7 bases each). This CDR3 spans 17 amino acids. Deletions cut 0 bases from V and 5 bases from J, with 18 bases between. Germline V gene sequence: CDR1 SGHVS, CDR2 FQNEAQ. CDR3 nucleotide sequence: TGTGCCAGCAGCTTAGCAGACGGCAGGGGGGGAGGAGATACGCAGTATTTT. This sequence encodes CASSLADGRGGGDTQYF.

This clonotype was seen repeatedly, ten times or more. This chain connects TRBV9 to TRBJ2-1; the D is unclear. The CDR3 is 16 amino acids. Trimming stripped 0 bases from V and 6 bases from J, with 16 bases between. Germline CDR1 is SGDLS and CDR2 is YYNGEE. The CDR3: CASSVDHLLLGNEQFF. The CDR3, as DNA: TGTGCCAGCAGCGTAGATCATTTACTTCTTGGCAATGAGCAGTTCTTC.

The table lists this clonotype with many counts. The gene calls are TRBV30 and TRBJ2-7; the D gene is possibly TRBD2 (5 bases). This CDR3 has 12 amino acids. Germline values: CDR1 GTSNPN, CDR2 SVGIG (reference sequence). The germline V and J ends were trimmed by 3 bases and 5 bases, with 11 bases remaining between them. CDR3 DNA sequence: TGTGCCTGGAGGGGTTTGAGGGACGAGCAGTACTTC. Residues: CAWRGLRDEQYF.